This record looks at one TCR beta chain sequence and its context. The sample comes from a study of blood T cell repertoires in COVID-19. Overall study: T cells, B-cell-depleted T cells, or PBMCs supplied cDNA or gDNA.

Generated by immunoSEQ multiplex PCR, the TCRdb table keeps only in-frame clones and is missing some. Altogether around 150,000 clones are present, about nine tenths being singletons, with the ten largest covering 10%. The specimen sequenced was peripheral blood. The receptor was isolated from a man aged 50-59 years with active or convalescent COVID-19.

In nucleotides, the CDR3 is TGTGCCAGTAGGCCAGGGGTGGGTGAAGCTTTCTTT. This translates into CASRPGVGEAFF. The chain employs TRBV19 and TRBJ1-1, with a possible D match to TRBD1 (6 bases). CDR1 and CDR2 from the germline V gene are LNHDA and SQIVND (reference sequence). V gave up 6 bases and J gave up 7 bases, with 12 bases separating them. This CDR3 has 12 residues.